The T cell receptor beta chain described here comes from a study of cytomegalovirus exposure and HLA in healthy donors. Sequencing used immunoSEQ multiplex PCR; TCRdb keeps in-frame clones, though not all of them. Among about 56,000 clones listed, 90% to 96% were seen once. From germline, CDR1 is SGDLS and CDR2 YYNGEE. The length of the CDR3 is 19 residues. With 4 bases removed from V and 0 bases from J, the gap between germline ends came to 25 bases. Study outcomes and limitations: In the approximately 120 validation repertoires, a later analysis found that first-cohort TCR clusters tended to co-occur. Most TCR sequences proved rare, with some public TCRs found in many donors. A classifier reportedly called cytomegalovirus status with high sensitivity and specificity.

About this clone: Its antigen remains unidentified.

The donors were part of the validation cohort, which consisted of over a hundred subjects and was separate from the first cohort of 666 subjects. The source is a young woman in good health and CMV-seronegative. Source material: PBMCs. The rearrangement links TRBV9 to TRBJ2-5; TRBD1 might be the D (5 bases). This chain's CDR3 is CASSPGPGRARVYQETQYF. The CDR3 bases are TGTGCCAGCAGCCCCGGCCCCGGCAGGGCACGGGTTTACCAAGAGACCCAGTACTTC.